This record covers a single T cell receptor (beta chain). The antigen remains undetermined. The CDR3 consists of 14 residues. The data belong to a study of T cell responses to AZD1222 COVID-19 vaccine. Clones were read by immunoSEQ multiplex PCR, and TCRdb kept only the in-frame ones, dropping some. Among over 110,000 clones, around 90% were seen once, and the ten largest hold just over 5.5%. Study findings and constraints: The reported proportion of spike-specific TCRs targeting unmutated variant regions was nearly half. Only five to seven AZD1222 recipients tested seropositive at baseline. An increase in Spike-specific TCR breadth and depth was observed after two AZD1222 doses.

The chain has TRBV21-1 and TRBJ2-7; the table's D call, TRBD1, was not checked against the DNA. TRBV21-1 is a pseudogene segment. The TCR was taken from an adult in good health. The sample here was peripheral blood, taken on day 0 of AZD1222 vaccination. For the CDR3, the DNA is TGTGCCAGCAGCGGAGACAGGGGGCGCGGCGAGCAGTACTTC. It yields the protein CASSGDRGRGEQYF.